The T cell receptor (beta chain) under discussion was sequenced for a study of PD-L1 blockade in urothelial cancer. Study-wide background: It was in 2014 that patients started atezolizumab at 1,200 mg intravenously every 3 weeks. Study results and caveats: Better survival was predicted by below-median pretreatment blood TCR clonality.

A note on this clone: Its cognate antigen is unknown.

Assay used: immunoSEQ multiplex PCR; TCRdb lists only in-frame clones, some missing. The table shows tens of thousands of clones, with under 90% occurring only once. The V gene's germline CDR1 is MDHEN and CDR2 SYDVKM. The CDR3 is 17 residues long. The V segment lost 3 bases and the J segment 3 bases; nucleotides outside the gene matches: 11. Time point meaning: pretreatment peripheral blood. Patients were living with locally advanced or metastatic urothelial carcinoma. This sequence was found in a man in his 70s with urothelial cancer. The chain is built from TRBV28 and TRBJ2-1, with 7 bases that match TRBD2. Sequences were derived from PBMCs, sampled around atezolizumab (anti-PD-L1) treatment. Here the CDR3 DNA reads TGTGCCAGCAGTTTTCGGCGGGAGAGCCCGGACTACAATGAGCAGTTCTTC. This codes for CASSFRRESPDYNEQFF.